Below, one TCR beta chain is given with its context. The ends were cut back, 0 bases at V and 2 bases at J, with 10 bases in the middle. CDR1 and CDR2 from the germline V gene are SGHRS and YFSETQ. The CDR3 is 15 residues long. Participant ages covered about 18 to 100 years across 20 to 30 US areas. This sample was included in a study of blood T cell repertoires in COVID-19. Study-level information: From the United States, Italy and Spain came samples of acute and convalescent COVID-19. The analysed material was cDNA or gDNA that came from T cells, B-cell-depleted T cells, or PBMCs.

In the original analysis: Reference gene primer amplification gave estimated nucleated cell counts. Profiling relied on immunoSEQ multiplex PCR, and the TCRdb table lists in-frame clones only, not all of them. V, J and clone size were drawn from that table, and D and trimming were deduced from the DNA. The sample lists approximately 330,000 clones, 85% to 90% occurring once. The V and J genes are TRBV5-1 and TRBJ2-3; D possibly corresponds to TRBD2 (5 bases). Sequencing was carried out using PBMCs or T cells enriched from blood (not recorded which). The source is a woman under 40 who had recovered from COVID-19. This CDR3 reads CASSLGGSDTDTQYF. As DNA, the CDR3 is TGCGCCAGCAGCTTGGGAGGGTCGGACACAGATACGCAGTATTTT.